These 32 T cell receptor beta chains originate from one sample sequenced in a study of PD-1 blockade in classical Hodgkin lymphoma. Time point indicated: cycle 4 day 1 (C4D1), after less than seven weeks of nivolumab. Each patient relapsed following autologous stem cell transplantation, and prior brentuximab vedotin exposure differed. Some clones are missing from TCRdb's copy, which holds only in-frame ones; the method was immunoSEQ multiplex PCR. The sample lists just under 65,000 clones; around nine tenths were seen once. The sequenced sample was peripheral blood mononuclear cells (PBMCs), obtained before the fourth cycle of nivolumab. Receptors originate from a human donor with classical Hodgkin lymphoma.

This rearrangement joins TRBV27 to TRBJ2-5; weak D call: TRBD1 (6 bases). Germline V gene sequence: CDR1 MNHEY, CDR2 SMNVEV (reference sequence). The V gene lost 2 bases and the J gene lost 9 bases, with 25 bases spanning the gap. This CDR3 has 17 residues. This CDR3 reads CASSLVDNRTEEKAQYF. CDR3 sequence (DNA): TGTGCCAGCAGTTTAGTAGATAATCGGACAGAGGAGAAGGCCCAGTACTTC.

To note about this clone: Its ends do not fully match the called genes, so a read error is possible. The chain joins TRBV7-8 to TRBJ2-7, with 10 positions matching TRBD1. The CDR3 consists of 15 residues. Germline values: CDR1 SGHVS, CDR2 FQNEAQ. In DNA form, the CDR3 reads TGTGCCAGCAGCCAATTCGGGACAGGGGACTACGAGCAGCACTTC. Residues: CASSQFGTGDYEQHF.

This sequence joins TRBV5-1 and TRBJ2-7; the match to TRBD2 covers 14 bases. Per germline, CDR1 SGHRS and CDR2 YFSETQ. This CDR3 region has 20 residues. V was pared by 4 bases and J by 3 bases, with 18 bases of the junction left unmatched. The CDR3 spells CASSGTGTSGSFPMNYEQYF. Here the CDR3 DNA reads TGCGCCAGCAGCGGAACCGGGACTAGCGGGAGTTTTCCAATGAACTACGAGCAGTACTTC. The whole variable domain, filled in from reference TRBV5-1 and TRBJ2-7, reads KAGVTQTPRYLIKTRGQQVTLSCSPISGHRSVSWYQQTPGQGLQFLFEYFSETQRNKGNFPGRFSGRQFSNSRSEMNVSTLELGDSALYLCASSGTGTSGSFPMNYEQYFGPGTRLTVT.

This rearrangement joins TRBV21-1 to TRBJ2-1; the listed D gene, TRBD1, was not tested against the DNA. TRBV21-1 corresponds to a pseudogene. The CDR3 totals 16 residues. The CDR3 region is CASSTGTVGQDNEQFF. The CDR3 bases are TGTGCCAGCAGCACGGGGACAGTCGGGCAGGACAATGAGCAGTTCTTC.

The chain uses TRBV9 and TRBJ2-7; TRBD2 matches at 9 bases. This CDR3 region has 14 residues. The V gene's germline CDR1 is SGDLS and CDR2 YYNGEE. J lost 2 bases, V lost 4 bases, and 4 bases had no gene match. CDR3 sequence: CASSPIAGAYEQYF. The CDR3 coding sequence is TGTGCCAGCAGCCCCATAGCGGGAGCCTACGAGCAGTACTTC.

This chain links TRBV7-9 with TRBJ2-1; 8 positions match TRBD1. Germline CDR1 reads SEHNR; CDR2 reads FQNEAQ (reference sequence). The CDR3 covers 11 residues. Trimming removed 5 bases from V and 15 bases from J; junction bases left unmatched: 6. CDR3: CASSLGQGLFF. DNA of the CDR3: TGTGCCAGCAGCCTCGGACAGGGTCTGTTCTTC.

The CDR3 is CASSEQGAPTEAFF. CDR3 DNA sequence: TGTGCCAGCAGTGAACAGGGGGCGCCTACTGAAGCTTTCTTT. V and J are TRBV25-1 and TRBJ1-1, with 8 nucleotides matching TRBD1. Germline CDR1 is MGHDK and CDR2 is SYGVNS. This CDR3 region has 14 residues. V gave up 2 bases and J gave up 5 bases; unmatched junction bases: 4. Based on the CDR3 plus reference TRBV25-1 and TRBJ1-1, the full variable domain is EADIYQTPRYLVIGTGKKITLECSQTMGHDKMYWYQQDPGMELHLIHYSYGVNSTEKGDLSSESTVSRIRTEHFPLTLESARPSHTSQYLCASSEQGAPTEAFFGQGTRLTVV.

The chain couples TRBV19 to TRBJ2-5; D call uncertain. Trimming removed 2 bases at V and 1 base at J, with 14 bases between. The length of the CDR3 is 16 residues. The germline gives CDR1 LNHDA, CDR2 SQIVND (reference sequence). The CDR3 sequence is CASSIRAGGIQETQYF. CDR3 nucleotide sequence: TGTGCCAGTAGTATAAGGGCAGGCGGTATCCAAGAGACCCAGTACTTC.

The rearrangement uses TRBV6-1 and TRBJ2-7; D might be TRBD2 (6 bases). The CDR3 loop spans 14 amino acids. Trimming took off 4 bases at V and 6 bases at J, with 16 bases between the two ends. Germline values: CDR1 MNHNS, CDR2 SASEGT. In nucleotides, the CDR3 is TGTGCCAGCAGTGGGGGGGAGGACCGTAGCGAGCAGTACTTC. This codes for CASSGGEDRSEQYF.

This chain connects TRBV7-9 to TRBJ1-1; the D is unclear. Trimming removed 1 base at V and 0 bases at J, with 6 bases between. CDR1 is SEHNR, CDR2 FQNEAQ, per germline (reference sequence). The CDR3 is 14 residues long. As DNA, the CDR3 is TGTGCCAGCAGCTTAGGCCAGTTGAACACTGAAGCTTTCTTT. This encodes CASSLGQLNTEAFF.

V is TRBV2 and J is TRBJ1-3; D gene uncertain. Deletions cut 6 bases from V and 2 bases from J, with 17 bases between. The CDR3 runs 16 residues. Germline V gives CDR1 SNHLY, CDR2 FYNNEI. CDR3 sequence reads: CASRSYRGSTGNTIYF. The CDR3 coding sequence is TGTGCCAGCAGAAGTTATCGGGGATCAACTGGAAACACCATATATTTT.

This chain links TRBV7-8 with TRBJ1-5; D may be TRBD1 (6 bases). Germline CDR1 and CDR2: SGHVS and FQNEAQ. This CDR3 spans 14 amino acids. Trimming shortened V by 5 bases and J by 8 bases, and 16 bases separated the two germline ends. CDR3 residues: CASSPTTGEEPQHF. CDR3 bases: TGTGCCAGCAGCCCCACGACAGGTGAGGAGCCCCAGCATTTT.

The V gene is TRBV19, the J gene TRBJ2-1; 8 bases fit TRBD2. The germline V gene has CDR1 LNHDA and CDR2 SQIVND (reference sequence). Trimming at V came to 6 bases and at J to 5 bases, leaving 9 bases not matched to a gene. The CDR3 is 15 residues long. The CDR3 spells CASSLSGGGNNEQFF. CDR3 DNA sequence: TGTGCCAGTAGCTTGAGCGGGGGCGGGAACAATGAGCAGTTCTTC.

The chain recombines TRBV9 with TRBJ2-2, with a weak D call TRBD1 (6 bases). CDR1 and CDR2 (germline): SGDLS, YYNGEE. The CDR3 runs to 16 residues. V lost 2 bases and J lost 1, with 12 bases in between. CDR3: CASSVLGQQNTGELFF. Written as DNA, the CDR3 is TGTGCCAGCAGCGTCCTAGGACAGCAGAACACCGGGGAGCTGTTTTTT. The complete variable domain, with remaining parts taken from reference TRBV9 and TRBJ2-2, reads DSGVTQTPKHLITATGQRVTLRCSPRSGDLSVYWYQQSLDQGLQFLIQYYNGEERAKGNILERFSAQQFPDLHSELNLSSLELGDSALYFCASSVLGQQNTGELFFGEGSRLTVL.

The genes are TRBV5-1 and TRBJ2-1; 7 positions match TRBD1. This CDR3 comprises 15 residues. The trim removed 0 bases at V and 0 bases at J, leaving 0 bases unmatched. Germline V CDR1 and CDR2: SGHRS, YFSETQ. The CDR3 region is CASSLGTGSYNEQFF. The DNA for the CDR3 is TGCGCCAGCAGCTTGGGGACAGGCTCCTACAATGAGCAGTTCTTC.

The chain employs TRBV4-1 and TRBJ2-3, with TRBD2 matching 7 bases. This CDR3 contains 15 residues. The V gene's germline CDR1 is MGHRA and CDR2 YSYEKL. Losses at the gene ends were 6 bases for V and 5 bases for J; bases not matched to a gene: 11. CDR3 sequence reads: CASRGWEGPLDTQYF. The CDR3 bases are TGCGCCAGCAGGGGCTGGGAGGGGCCTTTAGATACGCAGTATTTT.

This chain uses TRBV9 with TRBJ2-1; 9 bases fit TRBD1. The CDR3 loop spans 16 amino acids. After removal of 4 bases from V and 8 bases from J, the junction contained 13 bases not matched to a gene. CDR1 is SGDLS and CDR2 is YYNGEE in the germline V gene. DNA of the CDR3: TGTGCCAGCAGCCTAACCGGGGGACAGGGATTTGATGAGCAGTTCTTC. Protein sequence: CASSLTGGQGFDEQFF.

This chain connects TRBV7-2 to TRBJ2-3; a possible D gene is TRBD2 (6 bases). This CDR3 is 17 amino acids long. Per germline, CDR1 SGHTA and CDR2 FQGNSA. V lost 2 bases and J 0 bases, leaving 15 bases between the germline ends. CDR3 in DNA: TGTGCCAGCAGCTTACAATGGAGGGGCTCTAGCACAGATACGCAGTATTTT. Translated, it gives CASSLQWRGSSTDTQYF.

The chain has TRBV4-2 and TRBJ1-3; D may be TRBD1 (6 bases). Germline CDR1 reads LGHNA; CDR2 reads YNFKEQ. Deletions cut 10 bases from V and 0 bases from J, with 10 bases between. This CDR3 region has 13 residues. This chain's CDR3 is CATKGDSGNTIYF. DNA for the CDR3: TGTGCCACCAAGGGGGACTCTGGAAACACCATATATTTT.

This clone appeared a few times. The chain joins TRBV19 to TRBJ2-7; no reliable D call. In germline, CDR1 is LNHDA, CDR2 SQIVND (reference sequence). Trimming cost V 5 bases and J 3 bases, with 8 bases left between them. The length of the CDR3 is 12 residues. CDR3 bases: TGTGCCAGTAGTCCGAGCCGCTACGAGCAGTACTTC. This gives the protein CASSPSRYEQYF.

This chain connects TRBV7-8 to TRBJ2-1; D could derive from TRBD1 or TRBD2 (5 bases each). The CDR3 spans 17 residues. V shed 2 bases and J shed 10 bases, with 24 bases lying between them. Per the germline V gene, CDR1 is SGHVS and CDR2 is FQNEAQ. The CDR3 protein is CASSLLLSRDGFGEQFF. CDR3 in DNA: TGTGCCAGCAGCTTACTCCTGTCCCGGGACGGGTTCGGGGAGCAGTTCTTC.

The V call is TRBV28, the J call TRBJ2-7, with TRBD1 matching over 10 bases. V lost 5 bases, J lost 5 bases, and 12 bases stayed unmatched. Per germline, CDR1 MDHEN and CDR2 SYDVKM. The CDR3 extends over 16 amino acids. The CDR3 DNA follows: TGTGCCAGCAGTCGCGGTGGGGACAGGGGTCTCAACGAGCAGTACTTC. Its translation is CASSRGGDRGLNEQYF.

In its sample, this clone was seen a few times. The J gene is TRBJ2-4, the V gene TRBV29-1; D unresolved. The CDR3 has 13 residues. Trimming removed 6 bases at V and 0 bases at J, with 9 bases between. The germline V gene has CDR1 SQVTM and CDR2 ANQGSEA. The CDR3 loop reads CSVHEGAKNIQYF. The CDR3 DNA follows: TGCAGCGTACATGAAGGAGCCAAAAACATTCAGTACTTC.

The chain joins TRBV7-2 to TRBJ2-2; the D gene is possibly TRBD2 (6 bases). The CDR3 runs 14 residues. CDR1 is SGHTA, CDR2 FQGNSA, per germline. Trimming pared 5 bases from V and 7 bases from J, leaving 14 bases between. CDR3 sequence reads: CASSPRGGIGELFF. The CDR3 DNA sequence: TGTGCCAGCAGCCCCCGGGGAGGTATCGGGGAGCTGTTTTTT.

The chain joins TRBV5-1 to TRBJ1-2; TRBD1 matches at 7 bases. With 5 bases clipped from V and 4 bases from J, the junction kept 8 bases outside the gene matches. This CDR3 region has 14 residues. CDR1 is SGHRS, CDR2 YFSETQ, per germline. CDR3 DNA: TGCGCCAGCAGATTAGACAGGGCCTCCTATGGCTACACCTTC. This codes for CASRLDRASYGYTF.

V usage is TRBV11-3 and J usage is TRBJ1-1, with D possibly TRBD1 on 6 matching bases. Deletions cut 5 bases from V and 4 bases from J, with 11 bases between. Germline loops: CDR1 SGHNT, CDR2 YENEEA. CDR3 size: 13 residues. Here the CDR3 reads CASSPLGATEAFF. For the CDR3, the DNA is TGTGCCAGCAGCCCCCTGGGGGCCACTGAAGCTTTCTTT.

V usage is TRBV13 and J usage is TRBJ2-3; 10 bases agree with TRBD2. Germline V gene sequence: CDR1 PRHDT, CDR2 FYEKMQ (reference sequence). The trim removed 5 bases at V and 1 base at J, leaving 9 bases unmatched. CDR3 length: 17 residues. CDR3 region: CASSLRSGGPRTDTQYF. As DNA, the CDR3 is TGTGCCAGCAGCCTCCGTAGCGGGGGGCCTCGCACAGATACGCAGTATTTT.

J is TRBJ2-1 and V is TRBV27; perhaps TRBD2 as D (5 bases). The V end lost 5 bases, the J end lost 7 bases, and 18 bases lay between the germline ends. CDR1 and CDR2 from the germline V gene are MNHEY and SMNVEV (reference sequence). This CDR3 is built from 15 residues. CDR3 nucleotide sequence: TGTGCCAGCAGTCCACTAGGTGGTACCGGAAATGAGCAGTTCTTC. Its translation: CASSPLGGTGNEQFF.

This chain links TRBV6-5 with TRBJ2-7; no reliable D call. Germline-derived CDR1 and CDR2 are MNHEY and SVGAGI. Trimming took 5 bases from V and 6 from J, leaving 5 bases between them. The CDR3 extends over 10 amino acids. The CDR3 DNA reads TGTGCCAGCAGTGGCCCCGAGCAGTACTTC. Translating gives CASSGPEQYF.

The genes are TRBV18 and TRBJ2-1; 9 bases line up with TRBD1. Looked up from germline, CDR1 is KGHSH and CDR2 is LQKENI. The CDR3 covers 15 residues. The V and J ends lost 4 bases and 6 bases, in that order; junction bases with no gene match: 7. CDR3 DNA sequence: TGTGCCAGCTCACGAACCCCGACAGGGGGCAATGAGCAGTTCTTC. As protein: CASSRTPTGGNEQFF.

This chain's CDR3 is CASCPSPGESGNTIYF. DNA of the CDR3: TGTGCCAGCTGCCCGTCCCCAGGGGAATCTGGAAACACCATATATTTT. The chain is built from TRBV6-6 and TRBJ1-3, with D maybe TRBD1 (6 bases). The germline gives CDR1 MNHNY, CDR2 SVGAGI (reference sequence). The CDR3 is made up of 16 amino acids. Trimming left V 8 bases short and J 1 base short, with 18 bases between.

The sample holds one count of this clone. The junction and the germline gene differ at one end; a read error may be behind it. The genes are TRBV7-9 and TRBJ2-7, with 9 bases matching TRBD1. The CDR3 runs to 12 residues. CDR1 is SEHNR, CDR2 FQNEAQ, per germline (reference sequence). The CDR3 DNA sequence: TGTGCCAGCAGCGGGCCGGGACAGGGTGACCACTTC. Its protein is CASSGPGQGDHF. Based on the CDR3 plus reference TRBV7-9 and TRBJ2-7, the full variable domain is DTGVSQNPRHKITKRGQNVTFRCDPISEHNRLYWYRQTLGQGPEFLTYFQNEAQLEKSRLLSDRFSAERPKGSFSTLEIQRTEQGDSAMYLCASSGPGQGDHFGPGTRLTVT.